Listed here are 25 T cell receptor beta chains from one sample, sequenced in a study of T cells after yellow fever vaccination. One entry per CDR3 protein, called by TCRdb with MiXCR from the 5' RACE reads. The profile shows hundreds of thousands of distinct CDR3 sequences, around 3.6% of them singletons. Sample: PBMCs, taken on the day of the yellow fever booster vaccination. These receptors came from a man between 18 and 29 years old who received the YFV17D yellow fever vaccine.

This clonotype was picked up a small number of times. The CDR3 here is CSARRDREGGQVGDIQYF. CDR3 sequence (DNA): TGCAGTGCTAGAAGGGACAGGGAGGGGGGACAGGTCGGGGACATTCAGTACTTC. This chain connects TRBV20-1 to TRBJ2-4, with 9 bases aligning to TRBD1. Trimming removed 2 bases from V and 8 bases from J; junction bases left unmatched: 19. The CDR3 consists of 18 residues. CDR1 and CDR2 (germline): DFQATT, SNEGSKA (reference sequence).

This clonotype has a count of ten or more. The chain couples TRBV5-1 to TRBJ1-1, with TRBD1 matching 9 bases. Germline CDR1 is SGHRS and CDR2 is YFSETQ. V lost 0 bases, J lost 2 bases, and 2 bases stayed unmatched. This CDR3 contains 15 residues. CDR3 amino acids: CASSLGDRDNTEAFF. The CDR3 nucleotides read TGCGCCAGCAGCTTGGGGGACAGGGATAACACTGAAGCTTTCTTT.

This clonotype was detected many times. The CDR3 region has the DNA TGCGCCAGCAGTCAAGCGCCACAGAGGACAGGGGCGACTTTC. Translated: CASSQAPQRTGATF. The genes are TRBV23-1 and TRBJ2-6; 9 nucleotides align to TRBD1. TRBV23-1 is filed as an ORF, its function uncertain. V lost 2 bases and J lost 18; bases outside the gene matches: 11. CDR3 length equals 14 residues.

This clonotype was observed many times. The genes are TRBV5-1 and TRBJ2-3; D gene ambiguous. Germline V gives CDR1 SGHRS, CDR2 YFSETQ. V lost 4 bases, J lost 4 bases, and 16 bases lay in between. CDR3 length equals 15 residues. The CDR3 loop is CASSPDVPGADTQYF. Written as DNA, the CDR3 is TGCGCCAGCAGCCCGGACGTACCTGGGGCAGATACGCAGTATTTT. Combining the CDR3 with reference TRBV5-1 and TRBJ2-3 gives the whole variable domain KAGVTQTPRYLIKTRGQQVTLSCSPISGHRSVSWYQQTPGQGLQFLFEYFSETQRNKGNFPGRFSGRQFSNSRSEMNVSTLELGDSALYLCASSPDVPGADTQYFGPGTRLTVL.

The chain combines TRBV29-1 with TRBJ2-2, with D possibly matching TRBD1 (5 bases). The germline gives CDR1 SQVTM, CDR2 ANQGSEA. The CDR3 is 12 residues long. CDR3 coding DNA: TGCGGGGCCGATCGAGCCACCGGGGAGCTGTTTTTT. It translates to CGADRATGELFF.

This clonotype was seen only a few times. J is TRBJ2-7 and V is TRBV12-3 or TRBV12-4, with 11 bases lining up with TRBD2. With 7 bases clipped from V and 5 bases from J, the junction kept 10 bases outside the gene matches. This CDR3 comprises 15 residues. The CDR3 region has the DNA TGTGCCAGCACCGACCTCTCGACTAGCGGGGACGAGCAGTACTTC. Residues: CASTDLSTSGDEQYF.

This clonotype has ten or more counts. This chain uses TRBV3-1 with TRBJ2-1; D might be TRBD2 (5 bases). Per germline, CDR1 LGHDT and CDR2 YNNKEL (reference sequence). This CDR3 contains 11 residues. V lost 3 bases and J 10 bases, leaving 7 bases between the germline ends. The CDR3 DNA is TGTGCCAGCAGCCAGCGAGGGGAGCAGTTCTTC. This gives the protein CASSQRGEQFF.

This clonotype has only a few counts. The J gene is TRBJ2-7, the V gene TRBV5-6; D unclear. Germline V CDR1 and CDR2: SGHDT, YYEEEE. The germline V and J ends were trimmed by 1 base and 8 bases, with 13 bases remaining between them. This CDR3 has 13 residues. The CDR3 sequence is CASSLLAGGKQYV. The DNA for the CDR3 is TGTGCCAGCAGCTTGCTGGCAGGCGGTAAGCAGTACGTC.

There are many counts of this clonotype. The chain couples TRBV7-2 to TRBJ2-6; D tentatively reads TRBD1 or TRBD2 (5 bases each). CDR3 length: 18 residues. V lost 5 bases and J 2 bases, leaving 19 bases between the germline ends. CDR1 is SGHTA, CDR2 FQGNSA, per germline. CDR3 amino acids: CASSRRTSGAPGANVLTF. For the CDR3, the DNA is TGTGCCAGCAGCCGACGAACCTCCGGGGCCCCTGGGGCCAACGTCCTGACTTTC.

The sample holds many counts of this clonotype. CDR3 residues: CASSLGTDGTDTQYF. The CDR3 DNA follows: TGCGCCAGCAGCCTCGGGACGGATGGCACAGATACGCAGTATTTT. The chain joins TRBV5-1 to TRBJ2-3; possibly TRBD1 or TRBD2 for D (5 bases each). The CDR3 is 15 residues long. V was shortened by 4 bases and J by 1 base, with 13 bases between the two germline ends. Germline V gives CDR1 SGHRS, CDR2 YFSETQ. The full variable domain, completed using reference TRBV5-1 and TRBJ2-3, is KAGVTQTPRYLIKTRGQQVTLSCSPISGHRSVSWYQQTPGQGLQFLFEYFSETQRNKGNFPGRFSGRQFSNSRSEMNVSTLELGDSALYLCASSLGTDGTDTQYFGPGTRLTVL.

This chain connects TRBV9 to TRBJ2-3; perhaps TRBD2 as D (6 bases). With 0 bases removed from V and 2 bases from J, the gap between germline ends came to 13 bases. Germline CDR1 is SGDLS and CDR2 is YYNGEE. This CDR3 region has 16 residues. The CDR3 here is CASSVGSLALTDTQYF. As DNA, the CDR3 is TGTGCCAGCAGCGTAGGTTCTCTAGCGCTCACAGATACGCAGTATTTT.

This clonotype came up a few times. The chain employs TRBV13 and TRBJ2-3; 11 bases fit TRBD2. The CDR3 sequence is 16 residues long. V gave up 6 bases and J gave up 1 base; unmatched junction bases: 6. The germline V gene encodes CDR1 PRHDT and CDR2 FYEKMQ (reference sequence). The CDR3 DNA follows: TGTGCCAGCAGTCTAACGGGACTAGCGGGCACAGATACGCAGTATTTT. Its translation is CASSLTGLAGTDTQYF.

This clonotype was observed at least ten times. This CDR3 reads CASSYMYNEQFF. CDR3 DNA: TGTGCCAGCAGTTACATGTACAATGAGCAGTTCTTC. J is TRBJ2-1 and V is TRBV6-2 or TRBV6-3; D gene ambiguous. CDR1 is MNHEY and CDR2 is SVGEGT in the germline V gene. The ends were cut back, 2 bases at V and 4 bases at J, with 3 bases in the middle. The CDR3 is 12 residues long.

The rearrangement links TRBV21-1 to TRBJ2-7; the DNA was not used to check the table's D call, TRBD1. TRBV21-1 counts as a pseudogene. The length of the CDR3 is 17 residues. The CDR3 sequence: CASSNRYRDRTSYEQYV. CDR3 coding DNA: TGTGCCAGCAGCAACCGGTACCGGGACAGAACCTCCTACGAGCAGTACGTC.

This chain joins TRBV7-3 and TRBJ2-1; 15 bases align to TRBD2. The V segment lost 5 bases and the J segment 8 bases; nucleotides outside the gene matches: 7. Germline loops: CDR1 SGHTA, CDR2 FQGTGA. The CDR3 totals 16 residues. The DNA for the CDR3 is TGTGCCAGCAGCCCAGGGACTAGCGGGGGGTTGGATGAGCAGTTCTTC. This encodes CASSPGTSGGLDEQFF.

This clonotype was observed a few times. This chain joins TRBV5-6 and TRBJ2-1; 8 nucleotides match TRBD2. With 3 bases clipped from V and 7 bases from J, the junction kept 18 bases outside the gene matches. Looked up from germline, CDR1 is SGHDT and CDR2 is YYEEEE. The CDR3 sequence is 18 residues long. This CDR3 reads CASSSASRGLVGGNEQFF. In nucleotides, the CDR3 is TGTGCCAGCAGCTCGGCCAGCAGGGGACTAGTCGGGGGAAATGAGCAGTTCTTC.

This clonotype was detected a few times. The chain uses TRBV29-1 and TRBJ1-5, with TRBD1 matching 7 bases. Germline V lookup: CDR1 SQVTM, CDR2 ANQGSEA. The CDR3 covers 12 residues. V dropped 6 bases and J dropped 4; count of bases not matched to a gene: 3. CDR3 sequence (DNA): TGCAGCGTGAGACAGGGAAATCAGCCCCAGCATTTT. Translated: CSVRQGNQPQHF.

This clonotype was seen repeatedly, ten times or more. V is TRBV11-2 and J is TRBJ1-5, with D maybe TRBD1 (5 bases). Trimming removed 4 bases at V and 6 bases at J, with 10 bases between. Looked up from germline, CDR1 is SGHAT and CDR2 is FQNNGV. This CDR3 spans 13 amino acids. This chain's CDR3 is CASSSWGGQPQHF. The CDR3 DNA reads as TGTGCCAGCAGCTCCTGGGGCGGTCAGCCCCAGCATTTT.

This clonotype was counted at least ten times. This rearrangement joins TRBV7-3 to TRBJ2-1, with TRBD2 matching over 16 bases. The V segment lost 4 bases and the J segment 9 bases; nucleotides outside the gene matches: 3. The CDR3 runs to 15 residues. Germline V gene lookup returns CDR1 SGHTA and CDR2 FQGTGA. In nucleotides, the CDR3 is TGTGCCAGCAGCTCAGGGACTAGCGGGGGGGTTGAGCAGTTCTTC. It specifies CASSSGTSGGVEQFF.

This clonotype was observed a few times. The chain joins TRBV4-1 to TRBJ2-1; 7 bases agree with TRBD2. Germline values: CDR1 MGHRA, CDR2 YSYEKL. The CDR3 covers 16 residues. V shed 2 bases and J 7 bases; nucleotides not matched to a gene: 11. CDR3 coding DNA: TGCGCCAGCAGCCAACTTGCGGGGGTTCTGGGGAATGAGCAGTTCTTC. Protein product: CASSQLAGVLGNEQFF.

There are a few counts of this clonotype. This chain connects TRBV7-6 to TRBJ2-3, with a tentative D call TRBD2 (6 bases). Per the germline V gene, CDR1 is SGHVS and CDR2 is FNYEAQ. This CDR3 has 18 amino acids. Trimming removed 5 bases at V and 3 bases at J, with 24 bases between. The CDR3 sequence is CASSTFRAFGGITDTQYF. CDR3 coding DNA: TGTGCCAGCAGCACCTTTAGGGCGTTTGGGGGGATTACAGATACGCAGTATTTT.

The chain recombines TRBV4-2 with TRBJ2-1; 9 positions match TRBD2. J lost 8 bases, V lost 4 bases, and 12 bases had no gene match. Per germline, CDR1 LGHNA and CDR2 YNFKEQ. This CDR3 region has 16 residues. Here the CDR3 DNA reads TGTGCCAGCAGCCCCCTCGGGGGCGGGGGGGCCCATGAGCAGTTCTTC. Its translation is CASSPLGGGGAHEQFF.

This clonotype was found a few times. The chain has TRBV6-1 and TRBJ2-5; D gene uncertain. The V and J ends lost 3 bases and 4 bases respectively, with 9 bases between them. CDR3 length: 13 residues. CDR1 is MNHNS and CDR2 is SASEGT in the germline V gene. CDR3 nucleotides: TGTGCCAGCAGTGATCAGAATGGAGAGACCCAGTACTTC. Translating it yields CASSDQNGETQYF.

This clonotype was counted only a few times. The rearrangement links TRBV6-2 or TRBV6-3 to TRBJ2-5; D uncertain. The ends were cut back, 5 bases at V and 7 bases at J, with 8 bases in the middle. The CDR3 sequence is 11 residues long. Germline assignment: CDR1 MNHEY and CDR2 SVGEGT. CDR3 bases: TGTGCCAGCAGTGCCGGCGGGACCCAGTACTTC. This gives the protein CASSAGGTQYF.

V is TRBV11-2 and J is TRBJ2-7, with D hard to call. V was pared by 1 base and J by 0 bases, with 10 bases between. This CDR3 has 15 residues. Germline-derived CDR1 and CDR2 are SGHAT and FQNNGV. This chain's CDR3 is CASSLGWVGSYEQYF. The CDR3 region has the DNA TGTGCCAGCAGCTTAGGCTGGGTCGGCTCCTACGAGCAGTACTTC. Drawing the rest from reference TRBV11-2 and TRBJ2-7, the complete variable domain is EAGVAQSPRYKIIEKRQSVAFWCNPISGHATLYWYQQILGQGPKLLIQFQNNGVVDDSQLPKDRFSAERLKGVDSTLKIQPAKLEDSAVYLCASSLGWVGSYEQYFGPGTRLTVT.